This T cell receptor (beta chain) appears in the sequencing data of a study of blood T cell repertoires in COVID-19. As for the study in general: Spain, Italy and the United States supplied samples that represented acute and convalescent COVID-19. T cells, B-cell-depleted T cells, or PBMCs supplied cDNA or gDNA.

Profiling relied on immunoSEQ multiplex PCR, and the TCRdb table lists in-frame clones only, not all of them. The table records 150,000 to 200,000 clones, just over 85% of them present only once. Trimming removed 5 bases from V and 7 bases from J, with 12 bases in between. CDR1 is LNHDA and CDR2 is SQIVND in the germline V gene (reference sequence). The CDR3 is made up of 13 amino acids. Self-reported history from a screening survey and questionnaire set each donor's cohort. Resolution of symptoms, clearance, or two negative PCRs was present in recovered Cohort 3 donors. V and J are TRBV19 and TRBJ1-5; a weak D match, TRBD1 (5 bases). The clonotype was recovered from a woman aged 18-29 years who had recovered from COVID-19. Sequenced: PBMCs or T cells enriched from blood (not recorded which). For the CDR3, the DNA is TGTGCCAGTAGTCCGGGGGTAGACCAGCCCCAGCATTTT. Translated: CASSPGVDQPQHF. The entire variable domain, with the rest obtained from reference TRBV19 and TRBJ1-5, is as follows: DGGITQSPKYLFRKEGQNVTLSCEQNLNHDAMYWYRQDPGQGLRLIYYSQIVNDFQKGDIAEGYSVSREKKESFPLTVTSAQKNPTAFYLCASSPGVDQPQHFGDGTRLSIL.